This T cell receptor beta chain derives from a study of blood T cell repertoires in COVID-19. Measured with immunoSEQ multiplex PCR; TCRdb has only the in-frame clones, and not every one. The sample includes 100,000 to 150,000 clones, more than 75% of them seen just once. V lost 5 bases to trimming and J lost 5 bases; unmatched junction nucleotides: 10. The CDR3 is 16 amino acids. Germline lookup yields CDR1 SGHNT and CDR2 YYREEE (reference sequence). The sequenced material came from peripheral blood. This chain links TRBV5-4 with TRBJ2-2; 9 bases match TRBD1. The receptor was derived from a human donor in a cohort sampled during active COVID-19. CDR3 sequence reads: CASRDPGQGGTGELFF. The CDR3 DNA reads as TGTGCCAGCAGAGATCCGGGACAGGGCGGAACCGGGGAGCTGTTTTTT.